This T cell receptor beta chain was found in a study of tumor-infiltrating lymphocytes in primary liver carcinoma. Comments on this clonotype: The final CDR3 position lacks the conserved phenylalanine or tryptophan, pointing to a likely read error.

This CDR3 comprises 14 residues. V gave up 4 bases and J gave up 7 bases; unmatched junction bases: 9. The V gene's germline CDR1 is SGHDT and CDR2 YYEEEE. With a constant-region primer, TCR beta cDNA was made from about 0.5 ug of total RNA. Sequencing libraries for TCR beta derived from three nested multiplex PCR rounds that used slightly modified ARM-PCR. The study ran its first two PCR rounds for roughly 11 cycles each, using TRBV1-TRBV30 forward primers and a C-beta reverse primer. TCRdb called the multiplex PCR reads again in MiXCR, with one record for every CDR3 protein. This table holds roughly 100,000 distinct CDR3 sequences, roughly 80% found once. Co-extracted RNA and DNA came from roughly 20-30 mg of unsorted bulk tissue.

This rearrangement joins TRBV5-6 to TRBJ1-1; 8 bases line up with TRBD1. This TCR was sampled from a middle-aged man with primary liver carcinoma and hepatitis B virus infection. Sample: liver tumor tissue from sampling region 3. Subset indicated: tumor region T3, left-lateral pole. CDR3 in DNA: TGTGCCAGCAGCGCACGACAGGGGCGGAATGAAGCTTTCTCT. Its protein product is CASSARQGRNEAFS.